This T cell receptor (beta chain) was captured in a study of T cell changes during pregnancy in multiple sclerosis. This CDR3 region has 16 residues. Germline CDR1 is MNHEY and CDR2 is SMNVEV (reference sequence). Unmatched junction bases numbered 12, after V lost 6 bases and J lost 6 bases. The repertoire was sequenced with immunoSEQ multiplex PCR; TCRdb's copy has only in-frame clones and lacks some. The table includes 45,000 to 50,000 clones, approximately 91% detected once. This rearrangement joins TRBV27 to TRBJ2-3; TRBD1 matches 10 bases. The specimen was CD8+ T cells from peripheral blood mononuclear cells, collected after pregnancy. The TCR was taken from a female donor with multiple sclerosis, enrolled in a pregnancy study. In DNA form, the CDR3 reads TGTGCCAGCAGAGGCCTGGGACAGGGGTTTGGGGATACGCAGTATTTT. Encoded protein: CASRGLGQGFGDTQYF.